One and the same sample provided the 29 T cell receptor beta chains below, sequenced in a study of T-cell memory formation after mild COVID-19. TCRdb itself ran the 5' RACE reads through MiXCR, one entry per CDR3 protein. The repertoire holds over 30,000 distinct CDR3 sequences, with over 10% as singletons. The specimen sequenced was PBMCs or a T cell subset sorted from them (not recorded which). These receptors were collected from a young man who had mild COVID-19 (a few samples of this study predate the infection). Cell type and time point are not known.

This clonotype was observed a few times. The chain links TRBV23-1 to TRBJ2-3; D may be TRBD2 (6 bases). TRBV23-1 is an ORF; its function is uncertain. This CDR3 is built from 15 residues. Trimming removed 4 bases from V and 2 bases from J, with 13 bases in between. CDR3 in DNA: TGCGCCAGCAGTCTGGGCGGGAAGACCACAGATACGCAGTATTTT. This gives the protein CASSLGGKTTDTQYF.

This clonotype turned up a few times. The chain links TRBV6-2 or TRBV6-3 to TRBJ2-5, with 9 bases identical to TRBD2. The CDR3 extends over 14 amino acids. The germline gives CDR1 MNHEY, CDR2 SVGEGT. V dropped 5 bases and J dropped 4; count of bases not matched to a gene: 5. As DNA, the CDR3 is TGTGCCAGCAGTAACGGACTAGCGACAGAGACCCAGTACTTC. Its translation is CASSNGLATETQYF.

This clonotype was found a few times. The chain links TRBV25-1 to TRBJ2-6, with 10 nucleotides matching TRBD2. Germline CDR1 reads MGHDK; CDR2 reads SYGVNS. With V trimmed by 3 bases and J by 3 bases, 14 bases remained unmatched. The CDR3 runs 20 residues. The CDR3 DNA follows: TGTGCCAGCAGTGATGGCCAGCGGGGGGGCGCAGACCATGGGGCCAACGTCCTGACTTTC. Amino acids: CASSDGQRGGADHGANVLTF.

This clonotype appeared many times. The chain links TRBV7-4 to TRBJ2-3; 9 nucleotides line up with TRBD2. The CDR3 extends over 18 amino acids. The germline CDR1 and CDR2 sequences are SGHVT and SQSDAQ. V lost 1 base, J lost 3 bases, and 11 bases stayed unmatched. The CDR3 DNA reads TGTGCCAGCAGCTTAGATCGGCTTAGCGGGGGAACTACAGATACGCAGTATTTT. Translation: CASSLDRLSGGTTDTQYF.

The table lists this clonotype with many counts. V and J are TRBV20-1 and TRBJ2-5, with D unclear. The length of the CDR3 is 14 residues. Germline V gene lookup returns CDR1 DFQATT and CDR2 SNEGSKA (reference sequence). Trimming cost V 1 base and J 2 bases, with 11 bases left between them. The CDR3 nucleotides are TGCAGTGCTAGAGGATACTCGAAGCAAGAGACCCAGTACTTC. Translating gives CSARGYSKQETQYF.

In its sample, this clonotype was seen many times. The chain joins TRBV28 to TRBJ2-4, with D possibly matching TRBD2 (5 bases). CDR3 length: 16 residues. V was pared by 4 bases and J by 3 bases, with 16 bases between. Germline loops: CDR1 MDHEN, CDR2 SYDVKM. CDR3 amino acids: CASSSHTDFGKNIQYF. In DNA, the CDR3 is TGTGCCAGCAGTTCGCACACGGACTTTGGCAAAAACATTCAGTACTTC. The whole variable domain, remainder taken from reference TRBV28 and TRBJ2-4, is DVKVTQSSRYLVKRTGEKVFLECVQDMDHENMFWYRQDPGLGLRLIYFSYDVKMKEKGDIPEGYSVSREKKERFSLILESASTNQTSMYLCASSSHTDFGKNIQYFGAGTRLSVL.

The sample holds one count of this clonotype. This chain uses TRBV12-3 or TRBV12-4 with TRBJ1-1; 10 bases are a match to TRBD1. There are 15 residues in the CDR3. The junction had 8 bases not matched to a gene; V was cut back by 6 bases and J by 4 bases. The CDR3 region has the DNA TGTGCCAGCAGCAGACCGGGACAGGGGACCACTGAAGCTTTCTTT. Translated: CASSRPGQGTTEAFF.

This clonotype was counted at least ten times. The V and J genes are TRBV7-2 and TRBJ2-7; a weak D match, TRBD2 (7 bases). The CDR3 runs to 13 residues. V was pared by 5 bases and J by 6 bases, with 14 bases between. Germline assignment: CDR1 SGHTA and CDR2 FQGNSA. The CDR3 nucleotides are TGTGCCAGCAGCCCCCGGGGAGGGGGCGAGCAGTACTTC. Translation gives CASSPRGGGEQYF. Full variable domain (outside the CDR3, taken from reference TRBV7-2 and TRBJ2-7): GAGVSQSPSNKVTEKGKDVELRCDPISGHTALYWYRQSLGQGLEFLIYFQGNSAPDKSGLPSDRFSAERTGGSVSTLTIQRTQQEDSAVYLCASSPRGGGEQYFGPGTRLTVT.

This clonotype has a count of ten or more. The chain employs TRBV5-1 and TRBJ2-1, with D perhaps matching TRBD2 (5 bases). CDR1 is SGHRS, CDR2 YFSETQ, per germline. This CDR3 region has 16 residues. Trimming cost V 0 bases and J 0 bases, with 10 bases left between them. CDR3 region: CASSLVGSSSYNEQFF. CDR3 nucleotide sequence: TGCGCCAGCAGCTTGGTGGGGAGCAGCTCCTACAATGAGCAGTTCTTC.

This clonotype was seen repeatedly, ten times or more. This chain uses TRBV6-1 with TRBJ1-5; 9 bases map to TRBD1. Losses at the gene ends were 11 bases for V and 2 bases for J; bases not matched to a gene: 7. Germline assignment: CDR1 MNHNS and CDR2 SASEGT. This CDR3 is 14 amino acids long. As DNA, the CDR3 is TGTGCCGCCGGGTGGACAGGGGGCAATCAGCCCCAGCATTTT. This encodes CAAGWTGGNQPQHF.

This clonotype has a count of ten or more. Sequence at one end of the junction differs from germline and may be a read error. The chain links TRBV5-1 to TRBJ2-7; D not resolved. Germline V gives CDR1 SGHRS, CDR2 YFSETQ. The CDR3 runs to 14 residues. CDR3 sequence (DNA): TGCGCCAGCTGCTTCGGTTCCTCCTCCTACGAGCAGTACTTC. Translation gives CASCFGSSSYEQYF.

This clonotype has at least ten counts. The chain couples TRBV20-1 to TRBJ2-1; D could derive from TRBD1 or TRBD2 (5 bases each). Trimming took 6 bases from V and 2 from J, leaving 17 bases between them. Per the germline V gene, CDR1 is DFQATT and CDR2 is SNEGSKA (reference sequence). The length of the CDR3 is 15 residues. The CDR3 bases are TGCAGTGCGGAGAAGGTTGGGGACCCCTACAATGAGCAGTTCTTC. Its protein is CSAEKVGDPYNEQFF.

This clonotype was seen at least ten times. This sequence joins TRBV5-1 and TRBJ2-5, with no clear D. This CDR3 comprises 13 residues. Trimming shortened V by 4 bases and J by 2 bases, and 9 bases separated the two germline ends. Looked up from germline, CDR1 is SGHRS and CDR2 is YFSETQ. Here the CDR3 reads CASSMIVQETQYF. CDR3 nucleotides: TGCGCCAGCAGCATGATAGTACAAGAGACCCAGTACTTC.

This clonotype was seen ten or more times. This chain joins TRBV5-1 and TRBJ2-1, with D possibly TRBD2 on 6 matching bases. Germline V lookup: CDR1 SGHRS, CDR2 YFSETQ. Trimming left V 1 base short and J 0 bases short, with 29 bases between. This CDR3 is 22 amino acids long. As DNA, the CDR3 is TGCGCCAGCAGCTTGCGGGGGTATCAATCCCGTACTCTCATTACCTCCTACAATGAGCAGTTCTTC. Its protein product is CASSLRGYQSRTLITSYNEQFF.

Ten or more counts support this clonotype. The J gene is TRBJ2-5, the V gene TRBV7-2, with D possibly TRBD1 on 6 matching bases. V lost 5 bases to trimming and J lost 7 bases, with 14 bases between them. This CDR3 contains 13 residues. Per germline, CDR1 SGHTA and CDR2 FQGNSA. The CDR3 region has the DNA TGTGCCAGCAGCCAAGATGGGGGCGCGACCCAGTACTTC. This gives the protein CASSQDGGATQYF.

This clonotype has a count of ten or more. Written as DNA, the CDR3 is TGTGCCAGCAGCTTACAGGGGCCCTCTGGGGCCAACGTCCTGACTTTC. Protein product: CASSLQGPSGANVLTF. The genes are TRBV7-2 and TRBJ2-6, with D possibly matching TRBD1 (6 bases). V was clipped by 2 bases and J by 0 bases, with 8 bases between them. The CDR3 contains 16 residues. Germline lookup yields CDR1 SGHTA and CDR2 FQGNSA.

This clonotype was observed at least ten times. V is TRBV4-1 and J is TRBJ2-3, with TRBD2 identical over 7 bases. Germline values: CDR1 MGHRA, CDR2 YSYEKL. V dropped 1 base and J dropped 6; count of bases not matched to a gene: 4. CDR3 length: 14 amino acids. CDR3 coding DNA: TGCGCCAGCAGCCAAGTCGGAGCGGGGGATACGCAGTATTTT. The encoded protein is CASSQVGAGDTQYF.

At least ten counts were recorded for this clonotype. The V call is TRBV12-3 or TRBV12-4, the J call TRBJ1-4; the match to TRBD1 covers 9 bases. The V gene end was trimmed by 4 bases and the J gene end by 7 bases; junction bases not matched to a gene: 7. CDR3 length: 15 amino acids. The CDR3 sequence: CASSSGTGLSEKLFF. Written as DNA, the CDR3 is TGTGCCAGCAGTTCCGGGACAGGGTTGAGTGAAAAACTGTTTTTT.

In its sample, this clonotype was seen many times. This chain links TRBV20-1 with TRBJ2-7; tentatively, D is TRBD1 or TRBD2 (5 bases each). This CDR3 has 16 residues. CDR1 DFQATT and CDR2 SNEGSKA come from the germline V gene (reference sequence). V lost 5 bases and J 1 base, leaving 21 bases between the germline ends. CDR3 region: CSALKFFRDASYEQYF. The DNA for the CDR3 is TGCAGTGCTCTTAAATTCTTCCGGGACGCGTCCTACGAGCAGTACTTC.

The chain uses TRBV29-1 and TRBJ2-1, with D perhaps TRBD1 (6 bases). The V end was cut by 6 bases, the J end by 0 bases, with 24 bases between. The germline V gene encodes CDR1 SQVTM and CDR2 ANQGSEA. CDR3 length: 18 amino acids. The chain's CDR3 is CSVPNGRGLPSSYNEQFF. The CDR3 region has the DNA TGCAGCGTGCCTAACGGCAGGGGTCTTCCGAGCTCCTACAATGAGCAGTTCTTC.

At least ten counts were recorded for this clonotype. The genes are TRBV20-1 and TRBJ1-5; D may be TRBD1 (5 bases). The CDR3 consists of 14 residues. Germline CDR1 is DFQATT and CDR2 is SNEGSKA (reference sequence). Trimming took 6 bases from V and 2 from J, leaving 14 bases between them. The CDR3 DNA follows: TGCAGTGCCATGGACACCAAAGGCAATCAGCCCCAGCATTTT. Amino acid sequence: CSAMDTKGNQPQHF.

Turning to this clonotype: A read error may account for a junction end that differs from germline. The rearrangement links TRBV3-1 to TRBJ1-2; D unclear. There are 12 residues in the CDR3. Germline V gene lookup returns CDR1 LGHDT and CDR2 YNNKEL (reference sequence). CDR3 DNA: TGTGCCAGCAGCCAATTTTCTACGGGTCACCGCTTC. This encodes CASSQFSTGHRF.

This clonotype was detected many times. The genes are TRBV6-2 or TRBV6-3 and TRBJ2-5, with D perhaps matching TRBD2 (5 bases). Trimming left V 9 bases short and J 2 bases short, with 10 bases between. Germline V lookup: CDR1 MNHEY, CDR2 SVGEGT. The CDR3 covers 12 residues. The CDR3 coding sequence is TGTGCCAGTTCCCCGGGGCAAGAGACCCAGTACTTC. Protein product: CASSPGQETQYF.

There are many counts of this clonotype. The V call is TRBV7-2, the J call TRBJ2-1; D call uncertain. V lost 5 bases, J lost 2 bases, and 16 bases lay in between. Germline-derived CDR1 and CDR2 are SGHTA and FQGNSA. The CDR3 totals 16 residues. CDR3 sequence reads: CASSPRTVHAYNEQFF. The CDR3 DNA sequence: TGTGCCAGCAGCCCCCGGACGGTGCACGCCTACAATGAGCAGTTCTTC.

J is TRBJ1-6 and V is TRBV27, with D possibly being TRBD1 (6 bases). V shed 3 bases and J shed 7 bases, with 19 bases lying between them. This CDR3 spans 17 amino acids. Germline CDR1 and CDR2: MNHEY and SMNVEV (reference sequence). CDR3 in amino acids: CASSFWGGRARNSPLHF. The DNA for the CDR3 is TGTGCCAGCAGTTTTTGGGGGGGCAGGGCGAGAAATTCACCCCTCCACTTT.

This clonotype was seen at least ten times. V and J are TRBV7-2 and TRBJ2-5; D might be TRBD1 or TRBD2, each matching 5 bases. Trimming took off 3 bases at V and 6 bases at J, with 11 bases between the two ends. The germline gives CDR1 SGHTA, CDR2 FQGNSA. CDR3 length equals 13 residues. Written as DNA, the CDR3 is TGTGCCAGCAGCTTGAGGGGCGAAAAGACCCAGTACTTC. This sequence encodes CASSLRGEKTQYF.

In its sample, this clonotype was seen many times. The chain links TRBV19 to TRBJ1-2; TRBD1 is a possible D gene (6 bases). The germline V gene encodes CDR1 LNHDA and CDR2 SQIVND (reference sequence). This CDR3 is 14 amino acids long. V lost 5 bases and J 0 bases, leaving 10 bases between the germline ends. The CDR3 DNA sequence: TGTGCCAGTAGTGGGACATCGGCTAACTATGGCTACACCTTC. It encodes CASSGTSANYGYTF.

This clonotype was picked up many times. The chain couples TRBV18 to TRBJ1-5, with D perhaps matching TRBD1 (5 bases). CDR3 length equals 16 residues. Per the germline V gene, CDR1 is KGHSH and CDR2 is LQKENI. V lost 2 bases and J 3 bases, leaving 14 bases between the germline ends. CDR3 sequence reads: CASSPSAGLINQPQHF. For the CDR3, the DNA is TGTGCCAGCTCACCATCGGCAGGGCTCATCAATCAGCCCCAGCATTTT.

By proportion, this clonotype is medium-sized. The chain combines TRBV4-3 with TRBJ2-7, with 7 bases identical to TRBD2. Germline loops: CDR1 LGHNA, CDR2 YSLEER. The trim removed 2 bases at V and 0 bases at J, leaving 1 base unmatched. The CDR3 has 14 amino acids. CDR3 sequence (DNA): TGCGCCAGCAGCCAAAGCGGGGTCTCCTACGAGCAGTACTTC. Translated, it gives CASSQSGVSYEQYF.